This T cell receptor (beta chain) stems from a study of blood T cell repertoires in COVID-19. Study in general: T cells, B-cell-depleted T cells, or PBMCs supplied cDNA or gDNA.

Germline trimming cut 2 bases from V and 4 bases from J; bases unmatched to any gene: 5. The CDR3 has 15 residues. Germline lookup yields CDR1 SGHVS and CDR2 FNYEAQ. In the original processing: Nucleated cell number was recorded as an estimate derived from reference gene primer amplification. Generated by immunoSEQ multiplex PCR, the TCRdb table keeps only in-frame clones and is missing some. The D gene and trimming were derived from the DNA, and the V and J assignments and clone size from that table. Of about 210,000 clones listed, 80% to 85% are singletons. Participant-reported clinical history was the basis for cohort assignment.

The clonotype originates from a woman in her forties or fifties with acute COVID-19. The chain joins TRBV7-6 to TRBJ1-3, with 7 bases fitting TRBD1. Sequenced input: PBMCs or T cells enriched from blood (not recorded which). The CDR3 spells CASSLQTGQGNTIYF. The CDR3 bases are TGTGCCAGCAGCTTACAGACAGGGCAAGGAAACACCATATATTTT.